One TCR beta chain is described in this entry. Its antigen is unidentified. These data belong to a study of glioma-infiltrating T cells. Study findings and constraints: CDR3 overlap between tissue and blood was very small. Above-expected tissue-blood divergence occurred in all gliomas, most in low-grade ones.

Germline CDR1 is LNHDA and CDR2 is SQIVND (reference sequence). V dropped 5 bases and J dropped 7 bases, with 14 bases sitting between them. This CDR3 contains 13 residues. The iRepertoire nested amplicon-rescue multiplex PCR amplified TCR alpha and beta CDR3s from RNA. TCRdb called the multiplex PCR reads again in MiXCR, with one record for every CDR3 protein. The sample yields some 130,000 distinct CDR3 sequences, approximately 26% seen once. The TCR sequence derives from a human donor with low-grade glioma or glioblastoma, undergoing nonglioma brain surgery, or in good health (not recorded which). The sequencing input was glioma tissue, nonneoplastic brain tissue, or PBMCs (not recorded which). The chain is built from TRBV19 and TRBJ1-1, with D possibly matching TRBD1 (6 bases). The CDR3 loop reads CASSSTGRSEAFF. The CDR3 region has the DNA TGTGCCAGTAGTTCTACAGGGCGTAGTGAAGCTTTCTTT.